This T cell receptor (beta chain) stems from a study of blood T cell repertoires in COVID-19 (dated by TCRdb to about 2020). Regarding the study in general: Samples covering the acute and convalescent phases of COVID-19 were provided by collaborators in the United States, Italy and Spain. Where available, HLA class I and class II types were taken from metadata supplied by the sample provider and were not determined by assay-based typing. The samples were drawn from two sources: the first 160 participants of the ongoing ImmuneRACE study, and approximately 1,300 subjects contributed by 6 global collaborators. Subjects who had been exposed to COVID-19, were actively infected with it, or had recovered from it provided the deeply sampled blood TCRbeta repertoires that made up the dataset. The repertoires were released in a freely available public database meant as a resource for research on the immune response to SARS-CoV-2. The material from the prospective study consisted of cDNA or gDNA derived from T cells, B-cell-depleted T cells, or PBMCs. Nearly every sample came with metadata listing a de-identified subject ID, COVID-19 status, age in years and sex.

Measured from the cysteine to the phenylalanine, the CDR3 is 15 residues long. Here the CDR3 DNA is all that survives: 45 bases in frame from base 1. CDR1 and CDR2 are read off the germline V gene (reference sequence) as LGHDT and YNNKEL. V is pared back by 4 bases and J by 1 base, with 12 bases lying between the germline termini. Comments on this clone: It has no known antigen specificity. It has no much larger one-base neighbor in the sample; base qualities were not kept.

What the work shows at the level of the full study, not this receptor alone: Clinical and demographic metadata were provided uncurated, with the amount varying by source and participant.

TCRbeta CDR3 regions were amplified from genomic DNA by means of the immunoSEQ Assay, a bias-controlled multiplex PCR. The authors' analysis ran thus. The number of nucleated cells in each sample was estimated by amplification of reference gene primers within the assay. To quantify the absolute abundance of each unique TCRbeta CDR3 rearrangement, sequence reads were collapsed and filtered. For each sample, productive Simpson clonality was calculated as the square root of Simpson's diversity index over productive rearrangements. TCRdb holds this immuneACCESS table with in-frame rearrangements only. Some clones are missing; in checked studies, unresolved V genes explain under half, and the rest has no known cause. That table is the source of V, J and clone size, and D and trimming were worked out from the DNA. This sample gives some 100,000 clones in total; more than 65% of them show up just once. Together, the top ten hold around 27% of the sample.

Collaborating institutions collected whole blood in K2EDTA tubes following their own protocols. For TCRbeta analysis, collaborator samples were shipped as frozen whole blood, as isolated PBMCs, or as DNA extracted from either sample type. The sequenced sample consisted of peripheral blood. The receptor was derived from a man at least 80 years old with active or convalescent COVID-19. The rearranged chain carries TRBV3-1 (or the pseudogene TRBV3-2) and TRBJ2-3; there is no confident call for the D gene. The encoded CDR3 is CASSLSFTGTDTQYF. The nucleotide sequence is TGTGCCAGCAGCCTTAGTTTTACGGGCACAGATACGCAGTATTTT.